The next 8 T cell receptor beta chains were all read from a single sample in a study of PD-1 blockade in mismatch repair-deficient tumors. Sequencing was performed with immunoSEQ multiplex PCR; in TCRdb, only in-frame clones are kept and a portion is missing. The sample records about 22,000 clones, 84% being singletons. The material was peripheral blood, obtained 2 weeks after starting pembrolizumab. Source of these receptors: an adult with mismatch repair-deficient cancer.

This sequence joins TRBV4-2 and TRBJ1-5; D uncertain. The CDR3 consists of 16 residues. Trimming removed 0 bases at V and 6 bases at J, with 15 bases between. The germline gives CDR1 LGHNA, CDR2 YNFKEQ. The CDR3 region is CASSQDGRGGGQPQHF. CDR3 nucleotides: TGTGCCAGCAGCCAAGATGGGCGGGGAGGCGGTCAGCCCCAGCATTTT.

The CDR3 nucleotides are TGTGCCAGCAGTTTATCGCGACTAGTGAGCGATGAGCAGTTCTTC. Encoded protein: CASSLSRLVSDEQFF. The chain recombines TRBV27 with TRBJ2-1, with D tentatively TRBD2 (6 bases). V lost 0 bases to trimming and J lost 8 bases, with 14 bases between them. The CDR3 length is 15 residues. CDR1 MNHEY and CDR2 SMNVEV come from the germline V gene (reference sequence).

The rearrangement joins TRBV10-2 to TRBJ1-5; the D is unclear. Germline V gene data show CDR1 as WSHSY and CDR2 as SAAADI. The CDR3 length is 14 residues. Trimming stripped 2 bases from V and 4 bases from J, with 9 bases between. In DNA, the CDR3 is TGCGCCAGCAGTGAGGCGGCACCTAATCAGCCCCAGCATTTT. Translated: CASSEAAPNQPQHF.

The chain combines TRBV6-5 with TRBJ1-2; 8 bases are shared with TRBD1. Germline values: CDR1 MNHEY, CDR2 SVGAGI. V lost 2 bases, J lost 3 bases, and 8 bases stayed unmatched. This CDR3 contains 16 residues. The chain's CDR3 is CASSYANSGGDYGYTF. As DNA, the CDR3 is TGTGCCAGCAGTTACGCAAATTCAGGGGGCGACTATGGCTACACCTTC.

This clone turned up a few times. The V and J genes are TRBV9 and TRBJ2-2, with a possible D match to TRBD1 (5 bases). Trimming cost V 0 bases and J 1 base, with 10 bases left between them. CDR3 size: 16 residues. From germline, CDR1 is SGDLS and CDR2 YYNGEE. The CDR3 sequence: CASSVAAGLNTGELFF. DNA of the CDR3: TGTGCCAGCAGCGTAGCCGCAGGGCTGAACACCGGGGAGCTGTTTTTT.

This chain joins TRBV19 and TRBJ1-5; 8 bases fit TRBD1. Germline trimming cut 8 bases from V and 2 bases from J; bases unmatched to any gene: 8. Germline CDR1 is LNHDA and CDR2 is SQIVND (reference sequence). The CDR3 totals 15 residues. CDR3 in amino acids: CASLQGQGGNQPQHF. The CDR3 region has the DNA TGTGCCAGTCTCCAAGGACAGGGCGGCAATCAGCCCCAGCATTTT.

This clone was found once. V gene TRBV30 combines with J gene TRBJ2-1; 9 bases are a match to TRBD1. This CDR3 comprises 15 residues. With 3 bases clipped from V and 1 base from J, the junction kept 4 bases outside the gene matches. Germline V CDR1 and CDR2: GTSNPN, SVGIG (reference sequence). CDR3 DNA sequence: TGTGCCTGGAGCGGGGACAGGGAGTCCTACAATGAGCAGTTCTTC. It yields the protein CAWSGDRESYNEQFF. Variable domain in full (rest from reference TRBV30 and TRBJ2-1): SQTIHQWPATLVQPVGSPLSLECTVEGTSNPNLYWYRQAAGRGLQLLFYSVGIGQISSEVPQNLSASRPQDRQFILSSKKLLLSDSGFYLCAWSGDRESYNEQFFGPGTRLTVL.

The V call is TRBV23-1, the J call TRBJ1-4; a weak D match, TRBD1 (5 bases). TRBV23-1 is recorded as an ORF, its role being uncertain. V was clipped by 1 base and J by 0 bases, with 9 bases between them. CDR3 length: 16 residues. Here the CDR3 DNA reads TGCGCCAGCAGTCAATTAATACAGGCAACTAATGAAAAACTGTTTTTT. Amino acids: CASSQLIQATNEKLFF.